One and the same sample provided the 27 T cell receptor beta chains below, sequenced in a study of T cell responses to AZD1222 COVID-19 vaccine. Repertoires were generated with immunoSEQ multiplex PCR, while TCRdb's copy carries only in-frame clones and drops some. The data show 100,000 or so clones, 70% to 90% seen once. Specimen: peripheral blood, collected on day 0 of AZD1222 vaccination. The source is an adult in good health.

The chain recombines TRBV10-3 with TRBJ2-3; TRBD2 agrees at 12 bases. The CDR3 sequence is 15 residues long. CDR1 is ENHRY, CDR2 SYGVKD, per germline. J lost 2 bases, V lost 6 bases, and 3 bases had no gene match. CDR3 loop: CAIRGTSGFTDTQYF. In DNA, the CDR3 is TGTGCCATCAGGGGGACTAGCGGGTTCACAGATACGCAGTATTTT.

The genes are TRBV6-5 and TRBJ1-6; the D is unclear. V gave up 0 bases and J gave up 6 bases, with 12 bases separating them. Germline CDR1 reads MNHEY; CDR2 reads SVGAGI. The CDR3 totals 16 residues. The DNA of the CDR3 is TGTGCCAGCAGTTACTCGGTTGGTGGCCTTAATTCACCCCTCCACTTT. Translated, it gives CASSYSVGGLNSPLHF.

The CDR3 nucleotides read TGTGCCAGCACCTTCGGGGGGGGCCTTAGCAATCAGCCCCAGCATTTT. This encodes CASTFGGGLSNQPQHF. This chain uses TRBV27 with TRBJ1-5, with D possibly being TRBD1 (6 bases). Germline V gives CDR1 MNHEY, CDR2 SMNVEV (reference sequence). The CDR3 loop spans 16 amino acids. Trimming removed 7 bases from V and 0 bases from J, with 16 bases in between.

The chain employs TRBV6-2 or TRBV6-3 and TRBJ1-2, with 9 bases fitting TRBD1. Germline trimming cut 4 bases from V and 2 bases from J; bases unmatched to any gene: 5. From germline, CDR1 is MNHEY and CDR2 SVGEGT. The CDR3 is made up of 15 amino acids. The CDR3 loop is CASSSPGQGNYGYTF. Written as DNA, the CDR3 is TGTGCCAGCAGTTCTCCGGGACAGGGCAACTATGGCTACACCTTC.

This clone was counted a few times. J is TRBJ2-1 and V is TRBV5-1; 12 bases line up with TRBD1. CDR3 length: 14 amino acids. Germline loops: CDR1 SGHRS, CDR2 YFSETQ. V shed 4 bases, J shed 7 bases, and the junction held 3 bases outside the gene matches. The CDR3 sequence is CASSTGQGANEQFF. The CDR3, as DNA: TGCGCCAGCAGCACGGGACAGGGGGCGAATGAGCAGTTCTTC.

V usage is TRBV6-5 and J usage is TRBJ2-7; D call uncertain. Looked up from germline, CDR1 is MNHEY and CDR2 is SVGAGI. CDR3 length: 11 residues. Trimming cost V 7 bases and J 3 bases, with 7 bases left between them. CDR3 nucleotides: TGTGCCAGCAAAGACGGCTACGAGCAGTACTTC. It encodes CASKDGYEQYF.

This clone appeared a single time. V usage is TRBV5-1 and J usage is TRBJ2-7; 8 bases align to TRBD2. The CDR3 is made up of 13 amino acids. The trim removed 5 bases at V and 1 base at J, leaving 2 bases unmatched. CDR1 SGHRS and CDR2 YFSETQ come from the germline V gene. CDR3 region: CASRTSDSYEQYF. The CDR3 DNA is TGCGCCAGCAGGACTAGCGATTCCTACGAGCAGTACTTC.

The J gene is TRBJ1-2, the V gene TRBV5-4; D possibly corresponds to TRBD1 (5 bases). Germline CDR1 SGHNT, CDR2 YYREEE (reference sequence). With 0 bases removed from V and 8 bases from J, the gap between germline ends came to 14 bases. The CDR3 has 14 residues. The CDR3: CASSLENGARGYTF. In nucleotides, the CDR3 is TGTGCCAGCAGCTTGGAAAATGGGGCTCGGGGCTACACCTTC.

This chain links TRBV11-3 with TRBJ1-1; D is unclear. The V and J ends lost 0 bases and 7 bases respectively, with 9 bases between them. The CDR3 loop spans 13 amino acids. CDR1 and CDR2 (germline): SGHNT, YENEEA. The CDR3, as DNA: TGTGCCAGCAGCTTAGATCGGTCCTATGAAGCTTTCTTT. It codes for CASSLDRSYEAFF. The full variable domain, rest sourced from reference TRBV11-3 and TRBJ1-1, is EAGVVQSPRYKIIEKKQPVAFWCNPISGHNTLYWYLQNLGQGPELLIRYENEEAVDDSQLPKDRFSAERLKGVDSTLKIQPAELGDSAVYLCASSLDRSYEAFFGQGTRLTVV.

J is TRBJ1-3 and V is TRBV5-1; 7 bases are shared with TRBD1. The germline gives CDR1 SGHRS, CDR2 YFSETQ. This CDR3 comprises 16 residues. The J segment lost 3 bases and the V segment lost 0 bases, leaving 6 bases of the junction unmatched. The CDR3 DNA reads as TGCGCCAGCAGCTTGGCCAGAACAGGGGTTGGAAACACCATATATTTT. It translates to CASSLARTGVGNTIYF.

The CDR3, as DNA: TGTGCCAGCAGCCCCCCGGGCAGGGCTGGCACTGAAGCTTTCTTT. It encodes CASSPPGRAGTEAFF. This chain joins TRBV7-6 and TRBJ1-1; D might be TRBD1 (5 bases). Germline values: CDR1 SGHVS, CDR2 FNYEAQ. CDR3 length equals 15 residues. V was shortened by 5 bases and J by 4 bases, with 17 bases between the two germline ends.

The V and J genes are TRBV3-1 (or the pseudogene TRBV3-2) and TRBJ2-4; D uncertain. V lost 4 bases to trimming and J lost 0 bases, with 16 bases between them. Looked up from germline, CDR1 is LGHDT and CDR2 is YNNKEL (reference sequence). The CDR3 contains 17 residues. Written as DNA, the CDR3 is TGTGCCAGCAGCCCGGCCTCGGAGAGCTCAGCCAAAAACATTCAGTACTTC. This gives the protein CASSPASESSAKNIQYF.

The V and J genes are TRBV6-2 or TRBV6-3 and TRBJ2-1, with D possibly being TRBD2 (6 bases). Trimming took 0 bases from V and 9 from J, leaving 12 bases between them. The CDR3 sequence is 14 residues long. CDR1 MNHEY and CDR2 SVGEGT come from the germline V gene. The CDR3, as DNA: TGTGCCAGCAGTTACTCGACTAGTGTGGGTGAGCAGTTCTTC. This gives the protein CASSYSTSVGEQFF.

The CDR3, as DNA: TGCGCCAGCAGCCAAGATCAAGGGGTCTATGGCTACACCTTC. Its protein is CASSQDQGVYGYTF. The chain joins TRBV4-1 to TRBJ1-2; a weak D match, TRBD1 (5 bases). CDR1 MGHRA and CDR2 YSYEKL come from the germline V gene. The CDR3 is made up of 14 amino acids. The V gene lost 0 bases and the J gene lost 4 bases, with 9 bases spanning the gap.

The V call is TRBV6-5, the J call TRBJ2-7; the D is unclear. V lost 6 bases and J 5 bases, leaving 17 bases between the germline ends. CDR3 length: 14 amino acids. Per germline, CDR1 MNHEY and CDR2 SVGAGI. CDR3 bases: TGTGCCAGCAGCCGCGGTCCCCGACCCCACGAGCAGTACTTC. As protein: CASSRGPRPHEQYF.

The gene calls are TRBV6-5 and TRBJ2-7; no firm D call. Deletions cut 4 bases from V and 3 bases from J, with 16 bases between. Looked up from germline, CDR1 is MNHEY and CDR2 is SVGAGI. The CDR3 has 15 amino acids. CDR3 in DNA: TGTGCCAGCAGTTTAGCCCGACCCAGAGACTACGAGCAGTACTTC. This encodes CASSLARPRDYEQYF.

V is TRBV24-1 and J is TRBJ1-5, with a tentative D call TRBD1 (5 bases). Trimming removed 5 bases from V and 1 base from J, with 11 bases in between. Germline V CDR1 and CDR2: KGHDR, SFDVKD. The CDR3 totals 15 residues. CDR3 in amino acids: CATSAPGSSNQPQHF. CDR3 nucleotides: TGTGCCACCAGTGCGCCAGGGTCAAGCAATCAGCCCCAGCATTTT.

The CDR3 coding sequence is TGCGCCAGCAGCTCTGGGACAGGGACAGATACGCAGTATTTT. Translating gives CASSSGTGTDTQYF. The chain has TRBV5-1 and TRBJ2-3; 9 bases map to TRBD1. The CDR3 is 14 amino acids. V lost 3 bases to trimming and J lost 3 bases; unmatched junction nucleotides: 2. Germline CDR1 reads SGHRS; CDR2 reads YFSETQ.

This clone was recorded once. This chain joins TRBV12-3 or TRBV12-4 and TRBJ1-2; 11 nucleotides line up with TRBD1. There are 13 residues in the CDR3. The junction had 9 bases not matched to a gene; V was cut back by 6 bases and J by 12 bases. CDR3 sequence: CASSPRDRGLDTF. CDR3 sequence (DNA): TGTGCCAGCAGCCCCCGGGACAGGGGGTTGGACACCTTC.

The chain is built from TRBV29-1 and TRBJ1-3; D not resolved. V was trimmed by 4 bases and J by 2 bases, leaving 9 bases between them. Germline CDR1 is SQVTM and CDR2 is ANQGSEA. The CDR3 loop spans 13 amino acids. The CDR3 DNA sequence: TGCAGCGTTGGTGGTGGAACTGGAAACACCATATATTTT. It specifies CSVGGGTGNTIYF.

This clone has ten or more counts. The V and J genes are TRBV19 and TRBJ2-3, with D tentatively TRBD1 (5 bases). Trimming left V 1 base short and J 3 bases short, with 11 bases between. CDR3 length equals 15 residues. CDR1 and CDR2 (germline): LNHDA, SQIVND (reference sequence). The CDR3 coding sequence is TGTGCCAGTAGTATAGGGGGCCAAGTAACAGATACGCAGTATTTT. It is translated as CASSIGGQVTDTQYF.

This chain joins TRBV3-1 (or the pseudogene TRBV3-2) and TRBJ2-5; 10 bases agree with TRBD2. V shed 2 bases, J shed 5 bases, and the junction held 11 bases outside the gene matches. Per the germline V gene, CDR1 is LGHDT and CDR2 is YNNKEL (reference sequence). The CDR3 consists of 17 residues. The CDR3 DNA reads TGTGCCAGCAGCCAACCTTGGGAACTAGCGGGGTCGGAGACCCAGTACTTC. Its translation: CASSQPWELAGSETQYF.

The rearrangement links TRBV3-1 (or the pseudogene TRBV3-2) to TRBJ2-7; 8 bases agree with TRBD2. Germline lookup yields CDR1 LGHDT and CDR2 YNNKEL (reference sequence). The CDR3 runs to 14 residues. V lost 4 bases, J lost 5 bases, and 7 bases stayed unmatched. Written as DNA, the CDR3 is TGTGCCAGCAGCCTCGGGGGGGCAATGAACGAGCAGTACTTC. Translated, it gives CASSLGGAMNEQYF.

This clone was seen once. This chain uses TRBV20-1 with TRBJ1-1, with 7 bases that match TRBD1. The junction had 7 bases not matched to a gene; V was cut back by 3 bases and J by 3 bases. Germline values: CDR1 DFQATT, CDR2 SNEGSKA (reference sequence). The length of the CDR3 is 14 residues. For the CDR3, the DNA is TGCAGTGCTAGTATCACAGGGGAGTACACTGAAGCTTTCTTT. Residues: CSASITGEYTEAFF.

The rearrangement links TRBV5-1 to TRBJ1-2; a possible D gene is TRBD1 (5 bases). The CDR3 is 14 amino acids. Germline CDR1 and CDR2: SGHRS and YFSETQ. V was shortened by 4 bases and J by 8 bases, with 18 bases between the two germline ends. CDR3 coding DNA: TGCGCCAGCAGCCCCCGGGGCCAGGTAGACGGCTACACCTTC. Its translation is CASSPRGQVDGYTF.

The chain couples TRBV2 to TRBJ2-2; D perhaps matches TRBD2 (5 bases). The germline gives CDR1 SNHLY, CDR2 FYNNEI. The CDR3 is 13 residues long. Trimming cost V 3 bases and J 6 bases, with 8 bases left between them. CDR3 sequence (DNA): TGTGCCAGCAGTGAGGGGAGATCCGGGGAGCTGTTTTTT. Residues: CASSEGRSGELFF.

V is TRBV5-5 and J is TRBJ2-1, with 8 bases identical to TRBD2. Trimming removed 0 bases from V and 3 bases from J; junction bases left unmatched: 5. This CDR3 has 16 residues. CDR1 and CDR2 (germline): SGHKS, YYEKEE (reference sequence). The CDR3 loop is CASSLGGSGVYNEQFF. In nucleotides, the CDR3 is TGTGCCAGCAGCTTGGGGGGTAGCGGGGTCTACAATGAGCAGTTCTTC.